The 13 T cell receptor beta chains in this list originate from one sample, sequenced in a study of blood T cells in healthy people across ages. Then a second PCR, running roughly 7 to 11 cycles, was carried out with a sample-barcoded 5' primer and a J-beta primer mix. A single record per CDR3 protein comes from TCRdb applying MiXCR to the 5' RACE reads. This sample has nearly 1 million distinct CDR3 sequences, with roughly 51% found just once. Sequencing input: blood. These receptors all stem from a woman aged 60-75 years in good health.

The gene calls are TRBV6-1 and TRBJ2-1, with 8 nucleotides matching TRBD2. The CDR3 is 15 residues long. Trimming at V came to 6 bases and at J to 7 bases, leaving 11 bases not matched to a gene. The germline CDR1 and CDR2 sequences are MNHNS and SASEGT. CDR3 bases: TGTGCCAGCAGAGGAACCGGGACTAGATGGAATGAGCAGTTCTTC. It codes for CASRGTGTRWNEQFF.

The CDR3 sequence: CSARDRVSEAFF. For the CDR3, the DNA is TGCAGTGCACGAGACAGGGTCTCTGAAGCTTTCTTT. V is TRBV20-1 and J is TRBJ1-1; 7 bases map to TRBD1. Looked up from germline, CDR1 is DFQATT and CDR2 is SNEGSKA (reference sequence). The CDR3 spans 12 residues. V gave up 6 bases and J gave up 6 bases; unmatched junction bases: 7.

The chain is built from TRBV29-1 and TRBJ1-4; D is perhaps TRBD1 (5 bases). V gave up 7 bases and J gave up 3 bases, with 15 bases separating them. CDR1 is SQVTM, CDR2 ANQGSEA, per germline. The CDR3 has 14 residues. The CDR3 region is CSARVWGANEKLFF. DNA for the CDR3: TGCAGCGCCCGTGTGTGGGGGGCTAATGAAAAACTGTTTTTT. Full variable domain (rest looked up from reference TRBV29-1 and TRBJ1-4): SAVISQKPSRDICQRGTSLTIQCQVDSQVTMMFWYRQQPGQSLTLIATANQGSEATYESGFVIDKFPISRPNLTFSTLTVSNMSPEDSSIYLCSARVWGANEKLFFGSGTQLSVL.

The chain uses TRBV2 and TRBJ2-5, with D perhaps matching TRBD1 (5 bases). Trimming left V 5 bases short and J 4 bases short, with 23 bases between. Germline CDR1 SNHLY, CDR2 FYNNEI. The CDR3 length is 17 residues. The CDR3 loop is CASSPGLTQDSGETQYF. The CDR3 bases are TGTGCCAGCAGTCCCGGCCTGACACAGGATTCGGGAGAGACCCAGTACTTC.

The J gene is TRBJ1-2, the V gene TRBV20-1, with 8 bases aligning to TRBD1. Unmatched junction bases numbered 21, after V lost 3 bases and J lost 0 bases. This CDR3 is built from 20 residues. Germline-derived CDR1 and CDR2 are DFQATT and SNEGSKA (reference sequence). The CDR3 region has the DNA TGCAGTGCTAGCCCAAGGGGACAGGATTTCTTGGGTCAGGCTAACTATGGCTACACCTTC. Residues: CSASPRGQDFLGQANYGYTF.

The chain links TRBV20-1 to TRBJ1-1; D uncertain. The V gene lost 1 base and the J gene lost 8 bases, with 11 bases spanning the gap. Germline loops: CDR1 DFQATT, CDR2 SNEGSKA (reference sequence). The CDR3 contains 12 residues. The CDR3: CSARVTSGEAFF. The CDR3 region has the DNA TGCAGTGCTAGAGTTACTAGCGGGGAAGCTTTCTTT.

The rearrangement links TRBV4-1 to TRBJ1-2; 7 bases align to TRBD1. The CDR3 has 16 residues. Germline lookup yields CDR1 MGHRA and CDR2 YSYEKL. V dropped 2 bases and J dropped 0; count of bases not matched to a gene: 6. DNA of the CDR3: TGCGCCAGCAGCCAACCCCGACAGGGACCTAACTATGGCTACACCTTC. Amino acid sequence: CASSQPRQGPNYGYTF.

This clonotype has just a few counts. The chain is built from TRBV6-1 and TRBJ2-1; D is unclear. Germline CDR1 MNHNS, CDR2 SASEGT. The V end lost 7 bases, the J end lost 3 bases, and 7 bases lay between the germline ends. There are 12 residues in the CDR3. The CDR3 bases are TGTGCCAGCATGTCCTACTACAATGAGCAGTTCTTC. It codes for CASMSYYNEQFF.

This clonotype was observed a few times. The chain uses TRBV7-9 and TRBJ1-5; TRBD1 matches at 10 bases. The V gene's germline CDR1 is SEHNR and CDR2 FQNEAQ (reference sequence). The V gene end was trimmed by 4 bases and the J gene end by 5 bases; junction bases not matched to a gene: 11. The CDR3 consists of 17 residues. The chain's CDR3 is CASSWGTGDPLYQPQHF. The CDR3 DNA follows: TGTGCCAGCAGCTGGGGGACAGGGGATCCCTTATATCAGCCCCAGCATTTT.

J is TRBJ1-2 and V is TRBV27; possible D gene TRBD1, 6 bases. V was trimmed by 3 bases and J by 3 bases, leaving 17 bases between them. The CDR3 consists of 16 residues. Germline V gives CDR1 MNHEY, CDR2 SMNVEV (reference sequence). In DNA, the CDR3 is TGTGCCAGCAGTTTGCAGAGAGGAACAGGGTACTATGGCTACACCTTC. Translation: CASSLQRGTGYYGYTF.

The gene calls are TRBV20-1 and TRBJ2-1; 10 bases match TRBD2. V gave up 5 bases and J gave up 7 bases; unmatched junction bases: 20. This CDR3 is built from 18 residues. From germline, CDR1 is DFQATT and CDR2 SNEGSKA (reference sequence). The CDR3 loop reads CSAQPLRGPSGSKNEQFF. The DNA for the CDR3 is TGCAGTGCTCAGCCCCTGAGGGGGCCTAGCGGGAGTAAAAATGAGCAGTTCTTC.

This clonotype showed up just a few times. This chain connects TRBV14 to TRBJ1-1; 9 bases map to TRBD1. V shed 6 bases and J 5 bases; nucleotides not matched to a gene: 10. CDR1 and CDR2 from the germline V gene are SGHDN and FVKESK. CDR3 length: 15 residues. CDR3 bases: TGTGCCAGCAGACGAACAGGGGGCGATAAAACTGAAGCTTTCTTT. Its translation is CASRRTGGDKTEAFF.

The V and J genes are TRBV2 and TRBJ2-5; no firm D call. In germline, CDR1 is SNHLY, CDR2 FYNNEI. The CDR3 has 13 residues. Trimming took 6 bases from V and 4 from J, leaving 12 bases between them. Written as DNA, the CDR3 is TGTGCCAGCAGCAGCTATACACGAGAGACCCAGTACTTC. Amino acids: CASSSYTRETQYF.